This T cell receptor (beta chain) originates from a study of blood T cells in healthy people across ages. Study-level points and caveats: TCR beta diversity, measured per million T cells, fell in a roughly linear way with age. More naive CD4+ cells and higher diversity were found in long-lived than in aged donors.

The second PCR ran about 6 to 12 cycles with a sample-barcoded 5' primer and J-beta primers. Via MiXCR, TCRdb re-called the 5' RACE reads, giving one row per CDR3 protein. Altogether 650,000 or so distinct CDR3 sequences are present, over 40% being singletons, with the ten largest covering approximately 13%. This clonotype appeared many times. Its antigen is not known. The CDR3 is made up of 15 amino acids. The sample taken for sequencing was blood. This rearrangement joins TRBV21-1 to TRBJ2-3; the tabulated D call, TRBD2, remains unverified against the DNA. TRBV21-1 is listed as a pseudogene. The receptor comes from an elderly woman in good health. CDR3 coding DNA: TGTGCCAGCAGCAAAGACCCGCGGGATGGAGATACGCAGTATTTT. Translated, it gives CASSKDPRDGDTQYF.